This TCR beta chain was identified in a study of blood T cell repertoires in COVID-19. Study in general: The cDNA or gDNA used as material had been derived from T cells, B-cell-depleted T cells, or PBMCs.

How the authors handled the data: Estimation of nucleated cell counts relied on the amplification of reference gene primers. TCRdb's table, derived via immunoSEQ multiplex PCR, lists solely in-frame clones and lacks some. That table gives V, J and clone size, and the DNA gave D and trimming. The sample lists 150,000 or so clones; around 88% were seen once. This CDR3 is built from 13 residues. The V gene's germline CDR1 is SGHTA and CDR2 FQGTGA. The V gene lost 0 bases and the J gene lost 7 bases, with 9 bases spanning the gap. This clonotype was obtained from a human donor in a cohort sampled during active COVID-19. The chain is built from TRBV7-3 and TRBJ1-2; D perhaps matches TRBD1 (6 bases). The source material was peripheral blood. DNA of the CDR3: TGTGCCAGCAGCTTAACGCCACAGGGTGGCTACACCTTC. Translated, it gives CASSLTPQGGYTF.